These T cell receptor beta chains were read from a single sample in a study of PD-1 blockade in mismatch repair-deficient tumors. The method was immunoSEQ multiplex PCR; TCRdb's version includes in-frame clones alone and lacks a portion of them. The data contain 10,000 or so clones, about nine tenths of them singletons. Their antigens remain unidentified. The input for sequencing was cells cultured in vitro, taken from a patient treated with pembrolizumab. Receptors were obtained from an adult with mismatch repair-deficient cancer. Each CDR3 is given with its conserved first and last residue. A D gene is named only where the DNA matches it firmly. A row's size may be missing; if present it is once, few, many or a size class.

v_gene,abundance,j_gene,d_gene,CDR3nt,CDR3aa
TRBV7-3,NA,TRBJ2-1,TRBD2,TGTGCCAGCAGCTTCGGGGGAGGGCGGAATGAGCAGTTCTTC,CASSFGGGRNEQFF
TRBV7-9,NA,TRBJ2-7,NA,TGTGCCAGCAGCTTAGGAGGTTGGGGTGCCTACGAGCAGTACTTC,CASSLGGWGAYEQYF
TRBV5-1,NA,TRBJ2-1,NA,TGCGCCAGCAGCTTGGGATCAGATTACAATGAGCAGTTCTTC,CASSLGSDYNEQFF
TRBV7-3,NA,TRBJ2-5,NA,TGTGCCAGCAGCTTATATCACGGGCAAGAGACCCAGTACTTC,CASSLYHGQETQYF
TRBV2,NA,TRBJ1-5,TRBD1,TGTGCCAGCAGTGCAACGACAGGGGTGGGTCAGCCCCAGCATTTT,CASSATTGVGQPQHF
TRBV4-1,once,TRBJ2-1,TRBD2,TGCGCCAGCAGCCCTACGACTAGCGGGAGACTCGAGGATGAGCAGTTCTTC,CASSPTTSGRLEDEQFF
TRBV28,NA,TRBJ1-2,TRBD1,TGTGCCAGCAGTTTGAGGGACAGAAAACTCTATGGCTACACCTTC,CASSLRDRKLYGYTF
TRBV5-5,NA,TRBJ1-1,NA,TGTGCCACCACAATCAACAGCGGTCTTTTCGCGGGGACTGAAGCTTTCTTT,CATTINSGLFAGTEAFF
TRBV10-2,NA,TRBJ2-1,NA,TGCGCCAGCAGTGATGCCCTATACAATGAGCAGTTCTTC,CASSDALYNEQFF
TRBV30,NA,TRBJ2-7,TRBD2,TGTGCCTGGAGACAGGGACTAGGGGAGCAGTACTTC,CAWRQGLGEQYF
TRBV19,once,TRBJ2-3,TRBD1,TGTGCCAGTAGTCAGGGGGCAGATACGCAGTATTTT,CASSQGADTQYF
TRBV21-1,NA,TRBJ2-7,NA,TGTGCCAGCAGCGGCCGGGACAGGCTGTACTTC,CASSGRDRLYF
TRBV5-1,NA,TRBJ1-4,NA,TGCGCCAGCAGCTTGGCCTCGGGCAGGGGTCAGGAAAAACTGTTTTTT,CASSLASGRGQEKLFF
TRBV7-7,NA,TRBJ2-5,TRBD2,TGTGCTAGCAGCCGTGGGACTAGCGGGAGGGTCGGGGAGACCCAGTACTTC,CASSRGTSGRVGETQYF
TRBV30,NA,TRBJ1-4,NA,TGTGCCTGGAGTAAAAACACAGGGTCTAATGAAAAACTGTTTTTT,CAWSKNTGSNEKLFF
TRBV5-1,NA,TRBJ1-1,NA,TGCGCCAGCAGGTCCGGGGACGGTTGGGCTGAAGCTTTCTTT,CASRSGDGWAEAFF
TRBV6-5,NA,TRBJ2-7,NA,TGTGCCAGCAGGGGTTCTGCGGGAACCTACGAGCAGTACTTC,CASRGSAGTYEQYF
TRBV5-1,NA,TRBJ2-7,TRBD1,TGCGCCAGCACAGACAGGGACTACGAGCAGTACTTC,CASTDRDYEQYF
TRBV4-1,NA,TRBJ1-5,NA,TGCGCCAGCAGCCGAGAACAGGGAGGCAATCAGCCCCAGCATTTT,CASSREQGGNQPQHF
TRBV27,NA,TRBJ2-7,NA,TGTGCCAGCAGTTTATCGGCCGGCGGGGGCCATCGGGAGCAGTACTTC,CASSLSAGGGHREQYF
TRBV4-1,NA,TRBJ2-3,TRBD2,TGCGCCAGCAGCCAAGCTCTAGCGGGAGGGCCGAAAGATACGCAGTATTTT,CASSQALAGGPKDTQYF
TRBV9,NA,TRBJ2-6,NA,TGTGCCAGCAGCGTAGGGGGTCGCGTCCTGACTTTC,CASSVGGRVLTF
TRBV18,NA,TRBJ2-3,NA,TGTGCCAGCTCACCTGGGACTCTTAGCACAGATACGCAGTATTTT,CASSPGTLSTDTQYF
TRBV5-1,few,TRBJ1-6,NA,TGCGCCAGCAGCGCCTGGGACCGGAGCTCCTATAATTCACCCCTCCACTTT,CASSAWDRSSYNSPLHF
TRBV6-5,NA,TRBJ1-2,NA,TGTGCCAGCAGCCCTGGACAGACCTATGGCTACACCTTC,CASSPGQTYGYTF
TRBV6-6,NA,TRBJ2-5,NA,TGTGCCAGCAGTCCGCAGGGCAGCAGGACCCAGTACTTC,CASSPQGSRTQYF
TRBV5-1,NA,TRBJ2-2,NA,TGCGCCAGCAGCGCCTTAGAGGGGGCCGGGGAGCTGTTTTTT,CASSALEGAGELFF
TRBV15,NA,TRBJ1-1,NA,TGTGCCACCAGCAGAGGAATTGGGGAATCCCAAGCTTTCTTT,CATSRGIGESQAFF
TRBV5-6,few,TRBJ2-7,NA,TGTGCCAGCAGCTTGGGAACGGGCCCCGAGCAGTACTTC,CASSLGTGPEQYF
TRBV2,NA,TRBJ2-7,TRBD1,TGTGCCAGCAGCGTCGCCGAGGACAGGGGCTCCTACGAGCAGTACTTC,CASSVAEDRGSYEQYF
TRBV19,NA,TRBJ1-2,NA,TGTGCCAGTAGTATACATGGTTCACTAAACTATGGCTACACCTTC,CASSIHGSLNYGYTF
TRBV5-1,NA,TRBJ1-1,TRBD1,TGCGCCAGCAGCTTGGAGGACAGGGGTTCGAACACTGAAGCTTTCTTT,CASSLEDRGSNTEAFF
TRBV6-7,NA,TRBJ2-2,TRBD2,TGTGCCAGCAGTTACCCTCCACTAGCGTGCACCGGGGAGCTGTTTTTT,CASSYPPLACTGELFF
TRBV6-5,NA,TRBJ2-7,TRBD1,TGTGCCAGCAGTCGACAGGGGGGGGCAGTGGGCGAGCAGTACTTC,CASSRQGGAVGEQYF
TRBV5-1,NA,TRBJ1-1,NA,TGCGCCAGCAGAGGACAAACGAACACTGAGGCTTTCTTT,CASRGQTNTEAFF
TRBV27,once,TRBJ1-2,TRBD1,TGTGCCAGCAGTTTAGGGACAGCTAACTATGGCTACACCTTC,CASSLGTANYGYTF
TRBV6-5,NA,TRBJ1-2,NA,TGTGCCAGCAGTTACTCTAACAGGGCCTCTAACTATGGCTACACCTTC,CASSYSNRASNYGYTF
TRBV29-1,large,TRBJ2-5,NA,TGCAGCGCTGACTGGTCACAAGAGACCCAGTACTTC,CSADWSQETQYF
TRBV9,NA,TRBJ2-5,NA,TGTGCCAGCAGCGTAGGGGACCTAATACAAGAGACCCAGTACTTC,CASSVGDLIQETQYF
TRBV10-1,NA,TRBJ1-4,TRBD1,TGCGCCAGCATAGGCCCGGGACAGGGGAGGGTGGATGAAAAACTGTTTTTT,CASIGPGQGRVDEKLFF
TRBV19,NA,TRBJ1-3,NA,TGTGCCAGTAGTCGCAAAGGATCTGCCTCTGGAAACACCATATATTTT,CASSRKGSASGNTIYF
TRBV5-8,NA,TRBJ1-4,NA,TGTGCCAGCAGCTTGCAGGGCGTCTCTAATGAAAAACTGTTTTTT,CASSLQGVSNEKLFF
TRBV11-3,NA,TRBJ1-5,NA,TGTGCCAGCAGCACCAATCAGCCCCAGCATTTT,CASSTNQPQHF
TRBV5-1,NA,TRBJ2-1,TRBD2,TGCGCCAGCAGCTTTGGGTTAGCGGGAGGGCCTTATGAGCAGTTCTTC,CASSFGLAGGPYEQFF